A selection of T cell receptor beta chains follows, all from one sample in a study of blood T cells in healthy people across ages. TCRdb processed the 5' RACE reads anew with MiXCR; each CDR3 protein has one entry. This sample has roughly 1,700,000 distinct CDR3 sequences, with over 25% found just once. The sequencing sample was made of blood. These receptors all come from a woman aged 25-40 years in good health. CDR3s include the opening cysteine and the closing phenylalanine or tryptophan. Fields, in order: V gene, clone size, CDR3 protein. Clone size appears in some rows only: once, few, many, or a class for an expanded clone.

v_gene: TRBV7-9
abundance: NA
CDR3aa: CASSDGTSGDEQYF

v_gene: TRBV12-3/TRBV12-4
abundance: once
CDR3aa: CASNRAGKSTDTQYF

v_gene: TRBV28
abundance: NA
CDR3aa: CASSLQRANGSTF

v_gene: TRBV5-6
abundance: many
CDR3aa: CASSPQGAKNIQYF

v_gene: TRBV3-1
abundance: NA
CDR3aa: CASSPPGLAGAVEQFF

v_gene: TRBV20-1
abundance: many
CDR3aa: CSARASGTGLDTQYF

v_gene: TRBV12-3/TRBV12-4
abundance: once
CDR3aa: CASSPRTSKADTQYF

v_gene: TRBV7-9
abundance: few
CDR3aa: CASSSRVPDTQYF

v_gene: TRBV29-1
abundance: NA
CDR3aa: CSVEGGLRAGKNIQYF

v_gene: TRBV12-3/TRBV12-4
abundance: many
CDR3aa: CASSRTTDTQYF

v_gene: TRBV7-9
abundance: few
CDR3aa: CASSYREPGANVLTF

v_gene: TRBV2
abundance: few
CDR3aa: CASSEAGRRGFSYEQYF

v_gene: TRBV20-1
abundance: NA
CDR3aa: CSHRVAGGYTF

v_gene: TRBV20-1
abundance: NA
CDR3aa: CSARGSGTSTDTQYF

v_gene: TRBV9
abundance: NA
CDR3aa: CASSPGLADLNTQYF

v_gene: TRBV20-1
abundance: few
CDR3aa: CSARGLSNRPQHF

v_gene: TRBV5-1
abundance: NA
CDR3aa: CASSSGGAGQPQHF

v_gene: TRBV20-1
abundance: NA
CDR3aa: CSARVAGEVGYTF

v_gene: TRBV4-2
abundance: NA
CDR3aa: CASSQDLGRVDEQFF

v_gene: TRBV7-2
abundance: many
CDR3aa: CASSLVDRPVYGYTF

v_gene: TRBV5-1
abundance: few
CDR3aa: CASRGATGELFF

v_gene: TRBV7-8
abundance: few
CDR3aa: CASSLDQGEQYF

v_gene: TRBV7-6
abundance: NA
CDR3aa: CASNSGQSHEQYF

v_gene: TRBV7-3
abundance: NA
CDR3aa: CASSLGILAGGVDEQFF

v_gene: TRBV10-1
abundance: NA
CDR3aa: CASSEGGYGGTQYF

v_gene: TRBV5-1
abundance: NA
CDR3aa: CASSFVVGASLIKAYNEQFF

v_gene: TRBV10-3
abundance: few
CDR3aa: CATLGNSEETQYF

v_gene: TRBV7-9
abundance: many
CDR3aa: CASSLSESYEQYF

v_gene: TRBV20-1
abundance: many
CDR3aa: CSARVYNEQFF

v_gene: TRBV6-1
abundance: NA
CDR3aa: CASSPGRGQGNTEAFF

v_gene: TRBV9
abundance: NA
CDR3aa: CASSEPGAGGYNEQFF

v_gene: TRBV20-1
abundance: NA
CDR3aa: CSASRSGDGNTQYF

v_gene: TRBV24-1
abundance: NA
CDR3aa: CATSDRGYSYGYTF

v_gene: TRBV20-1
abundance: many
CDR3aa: CSANSGTSGAGYEQYF

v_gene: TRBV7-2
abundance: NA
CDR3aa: CVSRGSDRDAFF

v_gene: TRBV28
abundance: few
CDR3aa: CASSITDRVLRNEQFF

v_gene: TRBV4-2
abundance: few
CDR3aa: CASSQDSAAGDRLTYEQYF

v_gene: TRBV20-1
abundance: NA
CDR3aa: CSARDPGLAASTDTQYF

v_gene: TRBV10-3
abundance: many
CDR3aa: CAISPGTEAFF

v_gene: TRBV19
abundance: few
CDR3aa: CASSMDRTQEFF

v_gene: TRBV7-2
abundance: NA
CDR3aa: CASSLGTYIEYGYTF

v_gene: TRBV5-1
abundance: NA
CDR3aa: CASSPGQGTFQETQYF

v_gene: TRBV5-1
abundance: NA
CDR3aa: CASSRARGEKLFF